What follows are 14 T cell receptor beta chains derived from one specimen sequenced in a study of OX40 agonist ivuxolimab in advanced cancers. Library preparation used the immunoSEQ multiplex PCR assay. The table was pulled from immuneACCESS by TCRdb, which kept in-frame rearrangements only. Such tables lose some clones; where checked, under half of the loss comes from unresolved V genes, and the rest has no known cause. The sample has tens of thousands of clones on record, approximately 87% of them singletons. Clones ranked in the top ten supply 29% of the sample. The sequencing here drew on CD4+ or CD8+ T cells sorted from blood, taken in a trial of the OX40 agonist ivuxolimab. Every receptor here comes from an adult with an advanced solid tumor such as melanoma, head and neck, liver or kidney cancer.

The chain combines TRBV13 with TRBJ1-2; D unresolved. Per germline, CDR1 PRHDT and CDR2 FYEKMQ (reference sequence). CDR3 length equals 16 residues. V shed 0 bases and J shed 4 bases, with 15 bases lying between them. The CDR3 region is CASSLGSTEPLYGYTF. The DNA of the CDR3 is TGTGCCAGCAGCTTAGGGTCTACAGAACCTCTCTATGGCTACACCTTC.

The V gene is TRBV6-5, the J gene TRBJ2-3; TRBD2 matches at 13 bases. Germline V CDR1 and CDR2: MNHEY, SVGAGI. This CDR3 is 16 amino acids long. V lost 2 bases to trimming and J lost 5 bases; unmatched junction nucleotides: 4. The CDR3, as DNA: TGTGCCAGCAGTTACCCCGGACTAGCGGGAGAAGATACGCAGTATTTT. It is translated as CASSYPGLAGEDTQYF.

The chain joins TRBV11-2 to TRBJ2-7; 7 positions agree with TRBD1. The CDR3 is 15 amino acids. Germline V CDR1 and CDR2: SGHAT, FQNNGV. With 6 bases clipped from V and 0 bases from J, the junction kept 8 bases outside the gene matches. This CDR3 is CASSSTGTASYEQYF. In DNA form, the CDR3 reads TGTGCCAGCAGTTCTACCGGGACAGCCTCCTACGAGCAGTACTTC.

The chain joins TRBV29-1 to TRBJ2-1; D possibly uses TRBD1 or TRBD2 (8 bases each). This CDR3 region has 19 residues. The V gene's germline CDR1 is SQVTM and CDR2 ANQGSEA. Trimming took off 6 bases at V and 4 bases at J, with 31 bases between the two ends. DNA of the CDR3: TGCAGCGTGGCCAGGGGGCTAGCTAGCGGGCCTTATCCTTACAATGAGCAGTTCTTC. Translated: CSVARGLASGPYPYNEQFF.

The chain is built from TRBV15 and TRBJ2-1; D not certain. The CDR3 has 13 residues. Germline loops: CDR1 LNHNV, CDR2 YYDKDF (reference sequence). V dropped 4 bases and J dropped 4 bases, with 8 bases sitting between them. The CDR3 protein is CATSIGNYNEQFF. The CDR3 nucleotides are TGTGCCACCAGCATAGGGAATTACAATGAGCAGTTCTTC. Complete variable domain (other parts from reference TRBV15 and TRBJ2-1): DAMVIQNPRYQVTQFGKPVTLSCSQTLNHNVMYWYQQKSSQAPKLLFHYYDKDFNNEADTPDNFQSRRPNTSFCFLDIRSPGLGDTAMYLCATSIGNYNEQFFGPGTRLTVL.

This chain connects TRBV19 to TRBJ1-6; no clear D. Trimming removed 7 bases at V and 8 bases at J, with 24 bases between. Germline CDR1 LNHDA, CDR2 SQIVND (reference sequence). The CDR3 runs to 17 residues. The CDR3 here is CASTSGGVSTGDSPLHF. In nucleotides, the CDR3 is TGTGCCAGTACTAGTGGCGGGGTCTCAACCGGAGATTCACCCCTCCACTTT.

The chain uses TRBV20-1 and TRBJ1-3; D unresolved. V was shortened by 6 bases and J by 5 bases, with 8 bases between the two germline ends. The CDR3 consists of 11 residues. Germline CDR1 is DFQATT and CDR2 is SNEGSKA (reference sequence). CDR3 DNA: TGCAGTGCCCCTTACCGAAACACCATATATTTT. It codes for CSAPYRNTIYF.

The chain combines TRBV4-1 with TRBJ2-7; D gene uncertain. CDR1 is MGHRA and CDR2 is YSYEKL in the germline V gene. V dropped 0 bases and J dropped 3 bases, with 12 bases sitting between them. This CDR3 contains 15 residues. DNA of the CDR3: TGCGCCAGCAGCCAAGAAGAGGACGGCTTCTACGAGCAGTACTTC. This codes for CASSQEEDGFYEQYF.

The chain couples TRBV27 to TRBJ2-3, with D perhaps matching TRBD2 (5 bases). Per the germline V gene, CDR1 is MNHEY and CDR2 is SMNVEV (reference sequence). There are 14 residues in the CDR3. V lost 2 bases and J 1 base, leaving 7 bases between the germline ends. CDR3 bases: TGTGCCAGCAGTTTAACGCGGGGCACAGATACGCAGTATTTT. Translated, it gives CASSLTRGTDTQYF.

CDR3 amino acids: CASSLYAPQGTAPYEQYF. CDR3 nucleotide sequence: TGTGCCAGCAGTTTATATGCGCCACAGGGGACAGCCCCTTACGAGCAGTACTTC. The V call is TRBV27, the J call TRBJ2-7, with TRBD1 matching over 7 bases. CDR3 length: 18 residues. V trimming: 1 base; J trimming: 4 bases; junction bases outside the gene matches: 16. Germline lookup yields CDR1 MNHEY and CDR2 SMNVEV (reference sequence).

This clone came up once. The CDR3 coding sequence is TGTGCCAGCAGTGACCCCGGGGAGGCAGATACGCAGTATTTT. Translated: CASSDPGEADTQYF. The rearrangement uses TRBV2 and TRBJ2-3; D is perhaps TRBD2 (6 bases). Between the trimmed V and J ends, which lost 3 bases and 4 bases, there was a span of 11 bases. CDR3 size: 14 residues. From germline, CDR1 is SNHLY and CDR2 FYNNEI.

This sequence joins TRBV5-6 and TRBJ1-2; D remains unclear. With 0 bases removed from V and 12 bases from J, the gap between germline ends came to 21 bases. CDR1 and CDR2 (germline): SGHDT, YYEEEE. This CDR3 is built from 15 residues. CDR3 amino acids: CASSLGGEWAGWDTF. Written as DNA, the CDR3 is TGTGCCAGCAGCTTGGGGGGTGAGTGGGCAGGCTGGGACACCTTC. Filled out from reference TRBV5-6 and TRBJ1-2, the complete variable domain reads DAGVTQSPTHLIKTRGQQVTLRCSPKSGHDTVSWYQQALGQGPQFIFQYYEEEERQRGNFPDRFSGHQFPNYSSELNVNALLLGDSALYLCASSLGGEWAGWDTFGSGTRLTVV.

The gene calls are TRBV7-9 and TRBJ2-7; D gene ambiguous. The CDR3 has 13 amino acids. Between the trimmed V and J ends, which lost 5 bases and 2 bases, there was a span of 10 bases. From germline, CDR1 is SEHNR and CDR2 FQNEAQ (reference sequence). CDR3 DNA sequence: TGTGCCAGCAGCCAATCAGGAACCTACGAGCAGTACTTC. This translates into CASSQSGTYEQYF.

The V and J genes are TRBV5-6 and TRBJ2-7, with 8 bases aligning to TRBD1. The V and J ends lost 2 bases and 6 bases, in that order; junction bases with no gene match: 7. Germline CDR1 is SGHDT and CDR2 is YYEEEE. The CDR3 is 14 amino acids. CDR3 in amino acids: CASSFGTGSFEQYF. The DNA for the CDR3 is TGTGCCAGCAGCTTTGGGACAGGATCTTTCGAGCAGTACTTC.